A single sample gave rise to the 14 T cell receptor beta chains below, sequenced in a study of blood T cell repertoires in COVID-19. Only in-frame clones appear in the TCRdb table, and some are missing; sequencing was by immunoSEQ multiplex PCR. This sample carries just under 40,000 clones, around 79% of them seen once, and the ten largest clones take 23%. The sample was peripheral blood. These TCRs come from a man between 65 and 80 years old with acute or convalescent COVID-19.

This sequence joins TRBV6-5 and TRBJ1-5, with 7 bases fitting TRBD1. The CDR3 loop spans 15 amino acids. Unmatched junction bases numbered 6, after V lost 7 bases and J lost 0 bases. From germline, CDR1 is MNHEY and CDR2 SVGAGI. CDR3 in amino acids: CASKDRSFSNQPQHF. Here the CDR3 DNA reads TGTGCCAGCAAGGACAGGTCGTTTAGCAATCAGCCCCAGCATTTT.

V and J are TRBV28 and TRBJ2-2; maybe TRBD1 (5 bases). With 3 bases removed from V and 5 bases from J, the gap between germline ends came to 13 bases. Looked up from germline, CDR1 is MDHEN and CDR2 is SYDVKM. This CDR3 is built from 15 residues. CDR3 sequence: CASSFVGAGTGELFF. The CDR3 DNA reads TGTGCCAGCAGTTTTGTTGGGGCAGGGACCGGGGAGCTGTTTTTT.

This rearrangement joins TRBV24-1 to TRBJ2-1; 8 bases fit TRBD2. The germline CDR1 and CDR2 sequences are KGHDR and SFDVKD. The CDR3 is 16 residues long. Losses at the gene ends were 2 bases for V and 7 bases for J; bases not matched to a gene: 9. CDR3 sequence reads: CATSDYQRLALNEQFF. In DNA, the CDR3 is TGTGCCACCAGTGATTATCAGCGACTAGCGCTTAATGAGCAGTTCTTC.

The V call is TRBV10-2, the J call TRBJ2-1, with TRBD2 matching over 8 bases. CDR3 length: 15 residues. Germline loops: CDR1 WSHSY, CDR2 SAAADI. V gave up 4 bases and J gave up 5 bases; unmatched junction bases: 7. DNA of the CDR3: TGCGCCAGCAGTGTGCTTAGCGGGGTAAACAATGAGCAGTTCTTC. Translating it yields CASSVLSGVNNEQFF.

The chain joins TRBV6-5 to TRBJ2-5; TRBD1 matches 8 bases. Germline trimming cut 10 bases from V and 5 bases from J; bases unmatched to any gene: 12. Looked up from germline, CDR1 is MNHEY and CDR2 is SVGAGI. This CDR3 is 14 amino acids long. The CDR3 here is CATAMGQDGETQYF. CDR3 sequence (DNA): TGTGCCACCGCCATGGGACAGGACGGGGAGACCCAGTACTTC.

The rearrangement uses TRBV5-1 and TRBJ1-1, with TRBD1 identical over 8 bases. V gave up 2 bases and J gave up 7 bases; unmatched junction bases: 4. The CDR3 covers 13 residues. The germline CDR1 and CDR2 sequences are SGHRS and YFSETQ. This CDR3 reads CASSFGQGIEAFF. CDR3 sequence (DNA): TGCGCCAGCAGCTTTGGACAGGGAATTGAAGCTTTCTTT. The full variable domain, in which reference TRBV5-1 and TRBJ1-1 provide the parts outside the CDR3, is KAGVTQTPRYLIKTRGQQVTLSCSPISGHRSVSWYQQTPGQGLQFLFEYFSETQRNKGNFPGRFSGRQFSNSRSEMNVSTLELGDSALYLCASSFGQGIEAFFGQGTRLTVV.

This clone was detected a few times. The chain recombines TRBV10-3 with TRBJ1-5, with 8 bases aligning to TRBD1. Germline lookup yields CDR1 ENHRY and CDR2 SYGVKD. The V gene end was trimmed by 2 bases and the J gene end by 2 bases; junction bases not matched to a gene: 2. The CDR3 runs 15 residues. CDR3 in DNA: TGTGCCATCAGTGAGGACAGGGGCGGCAATCAGCCCCAGCATTTT. Its protein product is CAISEDRGGNQPQHF.

The chain links TRBV11-2 to TRBJ1-4; D possibly corresponds to TRBD1 (6 bases). The CDR3 totals 15 residues. CDR1 SGHAT and CDR2 FQNNGV come from the germline V gene. Between the trimmed V and J ends, which lost 7 bases and 3 bases, there was a span of 15 bases. The CDR3 here is CASNRWGGPNEKLFF. CDR3 coding DNA: TGTGCCAGCAACCGTTGGGGGGGCCCTAATGAAAAACTGTTTTTT.

As regards this clone: Compared with germline, one end of the junction differs, possibly owing to a read error. The CDR3 coding sequence is TGTGCCAGCAGTTTAGGACTAGCTAGGATCTTC. Its protein product is CASSLGLARIF. This chain uses TRBV27 with TRBJ2-1, with 8 bases aligning to TRBD2. CDR1 is MNHEY and CDR2 is SMNVEV in the germline V gene (reference sequence). The CDR3 spans 11 residues.

This clone was seen only a few times. This rearrangement joins TRBV7-9 to TRBJ2-7; 7 positions agree with TRBD1. CDR3 length equals 14 residues. V trimming: 5 bases; J trimming: 0 bases; junction bases outside the gene matches: 4. CDR1 is SEHNR, CDR2 FQNEAQ, per germline (reference sequence). The CDR3 DNA is TGTGCCAGCAGCCCCCGGGACAGCTCCTACGAGCAGTACTTC. As protein: CASSPRDSSYEQYF. Full variable domain (remainder filled in from reference TRBV7-9 and TRBJ2-7): DTGVSQNPRHKITKRGQNVTFRCDPISEHNRLYWYRQTLGQGPEFLTYFQNEAQLEKSRLLSDRFSAERPKGSFSTLEIQRTEQGDSAMYLCASSPRDSSYEQYFGPGTRLTVT.

The sample holds a few counts of this clone. The chain joins TRBV5-1 to TRBJ2-1, with 9 bases matching TRBD1. In germline, CDR1 is SGHRS, CDR2 YFSETQ. The CDR3 has 17 residues. Trimming removed 2 bases from V and 5 bases from J; junction bases left unmatched: 11. This chain's CDR3 is CASSLGQGKITDNEQFF. For the CDR3, the DNA is TGCGCCAGCAGCTTAGGACAGGGGAAAATTACTGACAATGAGCAGTTCTTC.

The rearrangement links TRBV28 to TRBJ2-7, with unresolved D. The CDR3 is 14 amino acids. Germline CDR1 reads MDHEN; CDR2 reads SYDVKM. Trimming shortened V by 7 bases and J by 1 base, and 14 bases separated the two germline ends. The CDR3 protein is CASTAHGSSYEQYF. CDR3 nucleotide sequence: TGTGCCAGCACCGCACATGGCAGTTCCTACGAGCAGTACTTC.

The chain links TRBV7-2 to TRBJ1-5; D uncertain. V was clipped by 5 bases and J by 0 bases, with 11 bases between them. From germline, CDR1 is SGHTA and CDR2 FQGNSA. The CDR3 is 15 residues long. CDR3 loop: CASSPEGYSNQPQHF. In DNA form, the CDR3 reads TGTGCCAGCAGCCCCGAGGGCTATAGCAATCAGCCCCAGCATTTT.

This clone was seen only a few times. This rearrangement joins TRBV19 to TRBJ1-5; tentative D call: TRBD1 (6 bases). The germline V and J ends were trimmed by 3 bases and 2 bases, with 14 bases remaining between them. The CDR3 is made up of 16 amino acids. Germline CDR1 is LNHDA and CDR2 is SQIVND (reference sequence). The CDR3 here is CASSMKGGGGNQPQHF. In nucleotides, the CDR3 is TGTGCCAGTAGTATGAAGGGGGGAGGGGGCAATCAGCCCCAGCATTTT. Based on the CDR3 plus reference TRBV19 and TRBJ1-5, the full variable domain is DGGITQSPKYLFRKEGQNVTLSCEQNLNHDAMYWYRQDPGQGLRLIYYSQIVNDFQKGDIAEGYSVSREKKESFPLTVTSAQKNPTAFYLCASSMKGGGGNQPQHFGDGTRLSIL.